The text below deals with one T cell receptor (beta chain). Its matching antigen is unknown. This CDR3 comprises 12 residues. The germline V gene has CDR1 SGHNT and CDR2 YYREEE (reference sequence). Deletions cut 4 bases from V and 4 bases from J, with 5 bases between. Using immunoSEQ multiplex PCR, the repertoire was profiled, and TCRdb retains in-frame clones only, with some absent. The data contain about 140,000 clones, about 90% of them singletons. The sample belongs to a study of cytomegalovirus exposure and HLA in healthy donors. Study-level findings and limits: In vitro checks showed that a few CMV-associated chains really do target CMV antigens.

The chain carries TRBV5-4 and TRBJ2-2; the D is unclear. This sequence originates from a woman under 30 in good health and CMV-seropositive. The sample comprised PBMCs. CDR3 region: CASSLSTGELFF. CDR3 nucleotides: TGTGCCAGCAGCCTCTCCACCGGGGAGCTGTTTTTT.